A selection of T cell receptor beta chains follows, all from one sample in a study of tumor-infiltrating lymphocytes in localized non-small cell lung cancer. Using immunoSEQ multiplex PCR, the repertoire was profiled, and TCRdb retains in-frame clones only, with some absent. The sample has roughly 11,000 clones, about 83% seen once; the top ten hold 6.5% to 8.5%. Sequenced: lung tumor tissue. Receptor source: a human donor with non-small cell lung cancer. Each CDR3 is given with its conserved first and last residue. Fields, in order: V gene, D gene, J gene, CDR3 protein. D genes are given only for firm matches.

v_gene: TRBV7-2
d_gene: .
j_gene: TRBJ2-7
CDR3aa: CASSLVTSQSPIYEQYF

v_gene: TRBV11-2
d_gene: .
j_gene: TRBJ2-2
CDR3aa: CASSFSPLGAGSATGELFF

v_gene: TRBV19
d_gene: .
j_gene: TRBJ1-3
CDR3aa: CASSIAPIGGSGNTIYF

v_gene: TRBV11-1
d_gene: TRBD2
j_gene: TRBJ2-5
CDR3aa: CASSVPSGSPETQYF

v_gene: TRBV5-8
d_gene: .
j_gene: TRBJ1-2
CDR3aa: CASSLGAQGYTF

v_gene: TRBV7-3
d_gene: .
j_gene: TRBJ2-5
CDR3aa: CASSLRPWETQYF

v_gene: TRBV4-2
d_gene: .
j_gene: TRBJ2-1
CDR3aa: CASSKKGSLANNEQFF

v_gene: TRBV19
d_gene: .
j_gene: TRBJ1-1
CDR3aa: CASSQGRETEAFF

v_gene: TRBV5-1
d_gene: .
j_gene: TRBJ2-3
CDR3aa: CASSLEGTTGVRADTQYF

v_gene: TRBV9
d_gene: TRBD2
j_gene: TRBJ2-3
CDR3aa: CASSPGTSGGAVDTQYF

v_gene: TRBV9
d_gene: .
j_gene: TRBJ2-2
CDR3aa: CASSVDPVNTGELFF

v_gene: TRBV5-5
d_gene: .
j_gene: TRBJ1-1
CDR3aa: CASKWDLNTEAFF

v_gene: TRBV5-8
d_gene: .
j_gene: TRBJ2-1
CDR3aa: CASSRGAAYNEQFF

v_gene: TRBV6-1
d_gene: .
j_gene: TRBJ2-7
CDR3aa: CASSVRQTSYEQYF

v_gene: TRBV6-5
d_gene: .
j_gene: TRBJ1-1
CDR3aa: CASSYLGNTEAFF

v_gene: TRBV5-1
d_gene: .
j_gene: TRBJ2-2
CDR3aa: CASSLGPEANTGELFF

v_gene: TRBV7-3
d_gene: TRBD2
j_gene: TRBJ2-4
CDR3aa: CASSPLAGSWYIQYF

v_gene: TRBV13
d_gene: .
j_gene: TRBJ1-1
CDR3aa: CATKRDYRLNTEAFF

v_gene: TRBV9
d_gene: .
j_gene: TRBJ2-1
CDR3aa: CASSPSVADYNEQFF

v_gene: TRBV7-2
d_gene: .
j_gene: TRBJ1-5
CDR3aa: CASSSTNQPQHF

v_gene: TRBV6-6
d_gene: .
j_gene: TRBJ1-1
CDR3aa: CASSSVLNTEAFF

v_gene: TRBV9
d_gene: TRBD2
j_gene: TRBJ2-3
CDR3aa: CASSVVGEGDTQYF

v_gene: TRBV4-1
d_gene: .
j_gene: TRBJ1-2
CDR3aa: CASSQEPAYTF

v_gene: TRBV15
d_gene: TRBD1
j_gene: TRBJ1-6
CDR3aa: CATSGRDRPNSPLHF

v_gene: TRBV7-9
d_gene: TRBD2
j_gene: TRBJ2-3
CDR3aa: CASSLLGGTSTDTQYF

v_gene: TRBV9
d_gene: .
j_gene: TRBJ1-1
CDR3aa: CASSVVRDTEAFF

v_gene: TRBV27
d_gene: TRBD2
j_gene: TRBJ2-7
CDR3aa: CASSSLGLAGAAGEQYF

v_gene: TRBV28
d_gene: TRBD1
j_gene: TRBJ1-3
CDR3aa: CASQPTGGEFYGNTIYF

v_gene: TRBV6-5
d_gene: .
j_gene: TRBJ2-7
CDR3aa: CASSPSGIYEQYF

v_gene: TRBV5-4
d_gene: TRBD1
j_gene: TRBJ2-4
CDR3aa: CASSLGTELAKNIQYF

v_gene: TRBV10-3
d_gene: TRBD1
j_gene: TRBJ2-3
CDR3aa: CAISGADRGRVDTQYF

v_gene: TRBV30
d_gene: TRBD1
j_gene: TRBJ1-2
CDR3aa: CAWSPPREGGAYGYTF

v_gene: TRBV28
d_gene: TRBD1
j_gene: TRBJ2-1
CDR3aa: CASRESRDRGRDEQFF

v_gene: TRBV5-6
d_gene: .
j_gene: TRBJ2-4
CDR3aa: CASSLGDRRLSGNIQYF

v_gene: TRBV11-2
d_gene: .
j_gene: TRBJ2-2
CDR3aa: CASSLLVTALITGELFF

v_gene: TRBV4-3
d_gene: .
j_gene: TRBJ1-2
CDR3aa: CASSRSRQDGYTF

v_gene: TRBV19
d_gene: TRBD2
j_gene: TRBJ2-7
CDR3aa: CASSIDWTSGAYEQYF

v_gene: TRBV5-4
d_gene: .
j_gene: TRBJ2-3
CDR3aa: CASRGAASTDTQYF

v_gene: TRBV14
d_gene: .
j_gene: TRBJ1-2
CDR3aa: CASSLQGLGGYTF

v_gene: TRBV28
d_gene: .
j_gene: TRBJ1-5
CDR3aa: CASNTGSLGFQPQHF

v_gene: TRBV27
d_gene: TRBD1
j_gene: TRBJ2-2
CDR3aa: CASSPRTGFSTGELFF

v_gene: TRBV4-3
d_gene: .
j_gene: TRBJ1-2
CDR3aa: CASSSLSSANYGYTF

v_gene: TRBV2
d_gene: TRBD2
j_gene: TRBJ2-1
CDR3aa: CASSELVAGGEQFF

v_gene: TRBV10-3
d_gene: TRBD1
j_gene: TRBJ2-5
CDR3aa: CAISEQTGGSKETQYF

v_gene: TRBV10-2
d_gene: .
j_gene: TRBJ1-1
CDR3aa: CASSEGRTEAFF

v_gene: TRBV16
d_gene: .
j_gene: TRBJ2-2
CDR3aa: CASSQGFTGELFF

v_gene: TRBV15
d_gene: .
j_gene: TRBJ2-7
CDR3aa: CATSRDRQSQYF

v_gene: TRBV6-5
d_gene: .
j_gene: TRBJ2-1
CDR3aa: CASGRDEQFF

v_gene: TRBV7-9
d_gene: .
j_gene: TRBJ1-2
CDR3aa: CASSLEQGLYGYTF

v_gene: TRBV25-1
d_gene: .
j_gene: TRBJ1-6
CDR3aa: CASTNQGTPLHF

v_gene: TRBV6-5
d_gene: .
j_gene: TRBJ2-2
CDR3aa: CASSYVGTSTGELFF

v_gene: TRBV7-3
d_gene: .
j_gene: TRBJ2-5
CDR3aa: CASSSGALETQYF

v_gene: TRBV5-1
d_gene: TRBD1
j_gene: TRBJ2-7
CDR3aa: CASSLGQGMSEQYF